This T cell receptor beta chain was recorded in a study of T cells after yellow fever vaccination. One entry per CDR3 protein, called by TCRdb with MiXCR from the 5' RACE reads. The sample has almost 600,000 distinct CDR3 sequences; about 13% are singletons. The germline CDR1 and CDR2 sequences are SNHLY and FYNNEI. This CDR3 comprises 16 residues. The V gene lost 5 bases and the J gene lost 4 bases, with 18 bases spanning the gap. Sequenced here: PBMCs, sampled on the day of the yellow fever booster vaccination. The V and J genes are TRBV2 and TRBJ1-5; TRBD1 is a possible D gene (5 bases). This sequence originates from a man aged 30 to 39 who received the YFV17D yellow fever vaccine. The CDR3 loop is CASSTSGRRGNQPQHF. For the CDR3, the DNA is TGTGCCAGCAGTACCAGCGGGAGAAGGGGAAATCAGCCCCAGCATTTT.